A selection of T cell receptor beta chains follows, all from one sample in a study of control samples from healthy donors and cancer patients. Clones were read by immunoSEQ multiplex PCR, and TCRdb kept only the in-frame ones, dropping some. The sample comprises 150,000 to 200,000 clones, 85% to 95% of which are singletons, and approximately 8% rests with the top ten. The specimen sequenced was blood. The origin of the receptors is a woman between 35 and 50 years old in good health. The CDR3 runs from the conserved cysteine through the conserved F or W. D genes are given only for firm matches. Size is stated for part of the rows, as once, few or many counts, or as a class when the clone is expanded.

d_gene	v_gene	j_gene	abundance	CDR3aa	CDR3nt
-	TRBV27	TRBJ1-3	-	CASRGGNTIYF	TGTGCCAGCAGAGGAGGAAACACCATATATTTT
-	TRBV19	TRBJ2-7	-	CASSRDNSYEQYF	TGTGCCAGTAGTCGGGACAACTCCTACGAGCAGTACTTC
-	TRBV7-9	TRBJ1-2	-	CASSFEFSNYGYTF	TGTGCCAGCAGCTTTGAGTTCTCGAACTATGGCTACACCTTC
-	TRBV7-3	TRBJ2-1	-	CASSPTVSSYNEQFF	TGTGCCAGCAGCCCGACAGTGAGCTCCTACAATGAGCAGTTCTTC
TRBD2	TRBV7-2	TRBJ2-3	-	CASSLGGSRVTDTQYF	TGTGCCAGCAGCTTAGGCGGGAGTAGAGTGACAGATACGCAGTATTTT
-	TRBV7-2	TRBJ2-3	-	CASSSWPDTQYF	TGTGCCAGCAGCTCGTGGCCAGATACGCAGTATTTT
-	TRBV6-2/TRBV6-3	TRBJ1-2	-	CASSGGPGYGYTF	TGTGCCAGCAGTGGGGGACCTGGCTATGGCTACACCTTC
-	TRBV12-3/TRBV12-4	TRBJ1-1	-	CASSLRVSEAFF	TGTGCCAGCAGTTTACGGGTATCTGAAGCTTTCTTT
-	TRBV3-1/TRBV3-2	TRBJ2-7	-	CASSQDLGAYEQYF	TGTGCCAGCAGCCAAGATTTAGGGGCCTACGAGCAGTACTTC
-	TRBV5-1	TRBJ2-7	-	CASSLGPAERDYEQYF	TGCGCCAGCAGCTTAGGTCCGGCTGAACGAGACTACGAGCAGTACTTC
-	TRBV28	TRBJ1-2	once	CASSLGGRIYGYTF	TGTGCCAGCAGTTTAGGTGGCAGGATCTATGGCTACACCTTC
-	TRBV7-2	TRBJ2-5	-	CASSLGRKVVETQYF	TGTGCCAGCAGCTTAGGCCGGAAGGTGGTCGAGACCCAGTACTTC
-	TRBV5-1	TRBJ2-2	-	CASSLEAGQNTGELFF	TGCGCCAGCAGCTTGGAGGCAGGGCAAAACACCGGGGAGCTGTTTTTT
-	TRBV7-9	TRBJ2-7	-	CASGPSSDTYEQYF	TGTGCCAGCGGACCCTCAAGTGACACCTACGAGCAGTACTTC
TRBD1	TRBV6-4	TRBJ2-2	-	CASSTQGRSGELFF	TGTGCCAGCAGTACACAGGGGCGATCCGGGGAGCTGTTTTTT
-	TRBV25-1	TRBJ2-1	-	CASSESGSLRNEQFF	TGTGCCAGCAGTGAATCTGGCAGTCTAAGGAATGAGCAGTTCTTC
-	TRBV5-5	TRBJ1-5	-	CASSLSSRGHGEPQHF	TGTGCCAGCAGCTTGTCTTCAAGGGGTCATGGGGAGCCCCAGCATTTT
-	TRBV7-2	TRBJ1-3	-	CASSLRLSNSGNTIYF	TGTGCCAGCAGCTTAAGACTCTCCAACTCTGGAAACACCATATATTTT
-	TRBV9	TRBJ2-2	-	CASSVDRLNTGELFF	TGTGCCAGCAGCGTCGACAGGCTGAACACCGGGGAGCTGTTTTTT
TRBD2	TRBV3-1/TRBV3-2	TRBJ2-3	-	CASSQDAGLAGTTDTQYF	TGTGCCAGCAGCCAAGATGCGGGACTAGCGGGGACCACAGATACGCAGTATTTT
-	TRBV6-6	TRBJ1-1	-	CASSPLLTNTEAFF	TGTGCCAGCAGTCCGCTCTTGACAAACACTGAAGCTTTCTTT
-	TRBV7-2	TRBJ1-4	-	CASSRVGGAREKLFF	TGTGCCAGCAGCCGTGTGGGAGGGGCGCGAGAAAAACTGTTTTTT
-	TRBV7-9	TRBJ1-5	-	CASSPLDQPQHF	TGTGCCAGCAGCCCCCTCGATCAGCCCCAGCATTTT
-	TRBV7-9	TRBJ1-2	once	CASSFSKEYGYTF	TGTGCCAGCAGCTTCTCTAAGGAGTATGGCTACACCTTC
-	TRBV5-6	TRBJ1-6	-	CASSLGEAYSPLHF	TGTGCCAGCAGCTTGGGGGAGGCATATTCACCCCTCCACTTT
-	TRBV2	TRBJ1-1	-	CASRFDRQLNNEAFF	TGTGCCAGCAGATTCGATAGACAGCTAAATAATGAAGCTTTCTTT
-	TRBV29-1	TRBJ2-7	-	CSVEGLTLGEGYEQYF	TGCAGCGTTGAAGGCCTAACCCTGGGAGAGGGCTACGAGCAGTACTTC
TRBD1	TRBV24-1	TRBJ2-5	once	CATSEGQGAKTQYF	TGTGCCACCAGTGAAGGACAGGGGGCGAAGACCCAGTACTTC
-	TRBV6-2/TRBV6-3	TRBJ1-5	-	CASSRGQGASNQPQHF	TGTGCCAGCAGCCGAGGGCAGGGAGCTAGCAATCAGCCCCAGCATTTT
-	TRBV6-5	TRBJ2-7	-	CASSREDGSSYEQYF	TGTGCCAGCAGCCGGGAAGACGGGAGCTCCTACGAGCAGTACTTC
-	TRBV7-8	TRBJ1-6	-	CASSLRGSSYNSPLHF	TGTGCCAGCAGCCTCCGCGGGAGCTCCTATAATTCACCCCTCCACTTT
-	TRBV12-3/TRBV12-4	TRBJ1-2	once	CASSYSPSGYTF	TGTGCCAGCAGCTATTCCCCGTCTGGCTACACCTTC